This T cell receptor beta chain was sequenced during a study of T cells in Graves' hyperthyroidism and ophthalmopathy. This clonotype was counted at least ten times. V lost 5 bases to trimming and J lost 6 bases, with 10 bases between them. Germline loops: CDR1 SQVTM, CDR2 ANQGSEA. CDR3 size: 11 residues. What was amplified from RNA transcripts were TCR beta CDR3 regions. In the first-round RT-PCR of the TCR CDR3, the HTBI primer set was used. MiXCR, run by TCRdb on the multiplex PCR reads, gives a single entry per CDR3 protein. The sample shows hundreds of thousands of distinct CDR3 sequences, 35% of them seen only once.

This receptor was identified in a middle-aged woman with Graves' hyperthyroidism. The V and J genes are TRBV29-1 and TRBJ1-2, with D uncertain. The sequenced sample consisted of blood. CDR3 DNA sequence: TGCAGCGTTACCTACACCAATGGCTACACCTTC. This encodes CSVTYTNGYTF.